Listed below are T cell receptor beta chains from one sample, sequenced in a study of T-cell memory formation after mild COVID-19. TCRdb reanalysed the 5' RACE reads using MiXCR and keeps one entry per CDR3 protein. This table has fewer than 400,000 distinct CDR3 sequences, about an eighth appearing once. Sequencing was carried out using PBMCs or a T cell subset sorted from them (not recorded which). Receptors were obtained from a man between 18 and 35 years old who had mild COVID-19 (a few samples of this study predate the infection). Cell type and time point are not known. Each CDR3 is given with its conserved first and last residue. Each record gives: J gene, clone size, V gene, D gene, CDR3 DNA, CDR3 protein. The D gene is left open where the match is weak. Rows give clone size only sometimes, using once, few, many, or a class for an expanded clone.

j_call: TRBJ2-2; clone_size: NA; v_call: TRBV3-1; d_call: TRBD1; cdr3_nt: TGTGCCAGCAGCCAAGATCCCGGACAGGGCAGGGAGCTGTTTTTT; cdr3_aa: CASSQDPGQGRELFF
j_call: TRBJ2-1; clone_size: few; v_call: TRBV11-2; d_call: NA; cdr3_nt: TGTGCCAGCACTGAGGCTAGGCAGAGAGCCGAGCAGTTCTTC; cdr3_aa: CASTEARQRAEQFF
j_call: TRBJ2-3; clone_size: NA; v_call: TRBV7-2; d_call: NA; cdr3_nt: TGTGCCAGCAGCTTAACGGGCCCTCCCTGGGATACGCAGTATTTT; cdr3_aa: CASSLTGPPWDTQYF
j_call: TRBJ2-3; clone_size: few; v_call: TRBV7-2; d_call: TRBD2; cdr3_nt: TGTGCCAGCGCCGGGACTAGCTCTTACACAGATACGCAGTATTTT; cdr3_aa: CASAGTSSYTDTQYF
j_call: TRBJ2-3; clone_size: NA; v_call: TRBV5-1; d_call: NA; cdr3_nt: TGCGCCAGCAGCCTCCCGGACAGTAGCACAGATACGCAGTATTTT; cdr3_aa: CASSLPDSSTDTQYF
j_call: TRBJ2-1; clone_size: many; v_call: TRBV6-5; d_call: NA; cdr3_nt: TGTGCCAGCAGTTACTATTACGGGGGCCGGCGAAATGAGCAGTTCTTC; cdr3_aa: CASSYYYGGRRNEQFF
j_call: TRBJ1-1; clone_size: few; v_call: TRBV29-1; d_call: NA; cdr3_nt: TGCAGCGTTTTCGGGGGAACCAGAGCTTTCTTT; cdr3_aa: CSVFGGTRAFF
j_call: TRBJ2-5; clone_size: few; v_call: TRBV12-3/TRBV12-4; d_call: NA; cdr3_nt: TGTGCCAGCAGTTCTTCATACCAAGAGACCCAGTACTTC; cdr3_aa: CASSSSYQETQYF
j_call: TRBJ1-5; clone_size: few; v_call: TRBV3-1; d_call: NA; cdr3_nt: TGTGCCAGCAGCCCCAGCGTGGCAAATCAGCCCCAGCATTTT; cdr3_aa: CASSPSVANQPQHF
j_call: TRBJ1-1; clone_size: many; v_call: TRBV20-1; d_call: NA; cdr3_nt: TGCAGTGCTACCCGCCCGGAGGTGACTGAAGCTTTCTTT; cdr3_aa: CSATRPEVTEAFF
j_call: TRBJ1-2; clone_size: NA; v_call: TRBV5-1; d_call: NA; cdr3_nt: TGCGCCAGCAGCTGGAGCGGGACGGAGCTTCGGGGCTACACCTTC; cdr3_aa: CASSWSGTELRGYTF
j_call: TRBJ1-4; clone_size: NA; v_call: TRBV6-5; d_call: NA; cdr3_nt: TGTGCCAGCAGTCCGCTTCAAGCAGGGCGGGAAAAACTGTTTTTT; cdr3_aa: CASSPLQAGREKLFF
j_call: TRBJ1-2; clone_size: NA; v_call: TRBV5-6; d_call: TRBD1; cdr3_nt: TGTGCCAGCAGCAGCAGGGGGCTAGAATACACCTTC; cdr3_aa: CASSSRGLEYTF
j_call: TRBJ2-7; clone_size: many; v_call: TRBV5-1; d_call: NA; cdr3_nt: TGCGCCAGCAGCCTCCATGGGTTCTACGAGCAGTACTTC; cdr3_aa: CASSLHGFYEQYF
j_call: TRBJ2-5; clone_size: NA; v_call: TRBV5-6; d_call: NA; cdr3_nt: TGTGCCAGCAGCTTGGGTAGCACAGAGACCCAGTACTTC; cdr3_aa: CASSLGSTETQYF
j_call: TRBJ2-3; clone_size: few; v_call: TRBV3-1; d_call: TRBD1; cdr3_nt: TGTGCCAGCAGCCCCCGGTTGGGACAGAGCACAGATACGCAGTATTTT; cdr3_aa: CASSPRLGQSTDTQYF
j_call: TRBJ2-7; clone_size: NA; v_call: TRBV14; d_call: TRBD1; cdr3_nt: TGTGCCAGCAGCCACCACTCCGGGACAGGGGGTCGGGAGCAGTACTTC; cdr3_aa: CASSHHSGTGGREQYF
j_call: TRBJ2-7; clone_size: few; v_call: TRBV7-2; d_call: TRBD2; cdr3_nt: TGTGCCAGCAGCTTAAGTAGCGGGGGGGCCGAGCAGTACTTC; cdr3_aa: CASSLSSGGAEQYF
j_call: TRBJ2-5; clone_size: few; v_call: TRBV6-1; d_call: TRBD1; cdr3_nt: TGTGCCAGCAGGCCCGCGGGGACAGGGGATGAAGAGACCCAGTACTTC; cdr3_aa: CASRPAGTGDEETQYF
j_call: TRBJ1-5; clone_size: NA; v_call: TRBV20-1; d_call: NA; cdr3_nt: TGCAGTGCTAGAAGGCACTATAGCAATCAGCCCCAGCATTTT; cdr3_aa: CSARRHYSNQPQHF
j_call: TRBJ1-2; clone_size: few; v_call: TRBV12-3/TRBV12-4; d_call: NA; cdr3_nt: TGTGCCAGCAGTTTATTAGGATCTGGATTTGGCTACACCTTC; cdr3_aa: CASSLLGSGFGYTF
j_call: TRBJ1-1; clone_size: few; v_call: TRBV7-9; d_call: NA; cdr3_nt: TGTGCCAGCAGCTTCTCCTTACAGGGAAGGAACACTGAAGCTTTCTTT; cdr3_aa: CASSFSLQGRNTEAFF
j_call: TRBJ2-1; clone_size: NA; v_call: TRBV29-1; d_call: TRBD1; cdr3_nt: TGCAGCGGTCGGGACAGGGACAATGAGCAGTTCTTC; cdr3_aa: CSGRDRDNEQFF
j_call: TRBJ2-7; clone_size: NA; v_call: TRBV5-1; d_call: NA; cdr3_nt: TGCGCCAGCAGCTTGGAGGATGGGGTTAGCTACGAGCAGTACTTC; cdr3_aa: CASSLEDGVSYEQYF
j_call: TRBJ2-2; clone_size: NA; v_call: TRBV6-2/TRBV6-3; d_call: NA; cdr3_nt: TGTGCCAGCAGTTACTCCGTCACTGGCACCGGGGAGCTGTTTTTT; cdr3_aa: CASSYSVTGTGELFF
j_call: TRBJ1-5; clone_size: NA; v_call: TRBV6-6; d_call: NA; cdr3_nt: TGTGCCAGCAGTTACGACTTCAGTCAGCCCCAGCATTTT; cdr3_aa: CASSYDFSQPQHF
j_call: TRBJ1-6; clone_size: NA; v_call: TRBV3-1; d_call: NA; cdr3_nt: TGTGCCAGCAGCCAACCAGGGCTCAATTCACCCCTCCACTTT; cdr3_aa: CASSQPGLNSPLHF
j_call: TRBJ2-7; clone_size: few; v_call: TRBV4-3; d_call: TRBD1; cdr3_nt: TGCGCCAGCAGCCAAGACCCGGGACAGCCCTTCTACGAGCAGTACTTC; cdr3_aa: CASSQDPGQPFYEQYF
j_call: TRBJ2-4; clone_size: few; v_call: TRBV28; d_call: TRBD2; cdr3_nt: TGTGCCAGCAGCCGCAGCGGGGGGGCTAACATTCAGTACTTC; cdr3_aa: CASSRSGGANIQYF
j_call: TRBJ1-4; clone_size: few; v_call: TRBV19; d_call: NA; cdr3_nt: TGTGCCAGTAGGTTTAATCGACTGGGACCTGAAAAACTGTTTTTT; cdr3_aa: CASRFNRLGPEKLFF
j_call: TRBJ1-5; clone_size: few; v_call: TRBV12-5; d_call: NA; cdr3_nt: TGTGCTAGTGGTTTGGTACTACGACAGCTCGATCAGCCCCAGCATTTT; cdr3_aa: CASGLVLRQLDQPQHF
j_call: TRBJ1-2; clone_size: many; v_call: TRBV5-1; d_call: NA; cdr3_nt: TGTGCCAGCAGCTTAGCAGGGAACTATGGCTACACCTTC; cdr3_aa: CASSLAGNYGYTF
j_call: TRBJ2-7; clone_size: many; v_call: TRBV7-8; d_call: TRBD2; cdr3_nt: TGTGCCAGCAGCTTAGCCCTAGCGGACGAGCAGTACTTC; cdr3_aa: CASSLALADEQYF
j_call: TRBJ2-2; clone_size: few; v_call: TRBV6-6; d_call: NA; cdr3_nt: TGTGCCAGCAGTCCAGGGACGCACCTGGGCACCGGGGAGCTGTTTTTT; cdr3_aa: CASSPGTHLGTGELFF
j_call: TRBJ2-1; clone_size: few; v_call: TRBV24-1; d_call: TRBD2; cdr3_nt: TGTGCCACCAGTGATGTGGCTAGCGGGGCTTACAATGAGCAGTTCTTC; cdr3_aa: CATSDVASGAYNEQFF
j_call: TRBJ1-6; clone_size: few; v_call: TRBV7-9; d_call: TRBD1; cdr3_nt: TGTGCCAGCAGCTTCCAGTCCGGGACAGAGTATAATTCACCCCTCCACTTT; cdr3_aa: CASSFQSGTEYNSPLHF
j_call: TRBJ1-1; clone_size: NA; v_call: TRBV6-1; d_call: TRBD1; cdr3_nt: TGTGCCAGCAGGCCGGGACAGGGACGTATGGAAGCTTTCTTT; cdr3_aa: CASRPGQGRMEAFF
j_call: TRBJ1-4; clone_size: few; v_call: TRBV7-9; d_call: TRBD1; cdr3_nt: TGTGCCAGCAGCTCCCGGGACAGGGGGGAGAATGAAAAACTGTTTTTT; cdr3_aa: CASSSRDRGENEKLFF
j_call: TRBJ2-7; clone_size: few; v_call: TRBV5-1; d_call: NA; cdr3_nt: TGCGCCAGCAGCTCCTTGCCCTTAGGCAACTACTACGAGCAGTACTTC; cdr3_aa: CASSSLPLGNYYEQYF
j_call: TRBJ2-3; clone_size: NA; v_call: TRBV7-7; d_call: NA; cdr3_nt: TGTGCCAGCACCACAGGGTATGCGGATACGCAGTATTTT; cdr3_aa: CASTTGYADTQYF
j_call: TRBJ1-2; clone_size: few; v_call: TRBV7-9; d_call: NA; cdr3_nt: TGTGCCAGCGGATCCAGCACCTATGGCTACACCTTC; cdr3_aa: CASGSSTYGYTF
j_call: TRBJ2-3; clone_size: many; v_call: TRBV7-6; d_call: TRBD1; cdr3_nt: TGTGCCAGCAGCTGGACAGGGGGCGACACAGATACGCAGTATTTT; cdr3_aa: CASSWTGGDTDTQYF